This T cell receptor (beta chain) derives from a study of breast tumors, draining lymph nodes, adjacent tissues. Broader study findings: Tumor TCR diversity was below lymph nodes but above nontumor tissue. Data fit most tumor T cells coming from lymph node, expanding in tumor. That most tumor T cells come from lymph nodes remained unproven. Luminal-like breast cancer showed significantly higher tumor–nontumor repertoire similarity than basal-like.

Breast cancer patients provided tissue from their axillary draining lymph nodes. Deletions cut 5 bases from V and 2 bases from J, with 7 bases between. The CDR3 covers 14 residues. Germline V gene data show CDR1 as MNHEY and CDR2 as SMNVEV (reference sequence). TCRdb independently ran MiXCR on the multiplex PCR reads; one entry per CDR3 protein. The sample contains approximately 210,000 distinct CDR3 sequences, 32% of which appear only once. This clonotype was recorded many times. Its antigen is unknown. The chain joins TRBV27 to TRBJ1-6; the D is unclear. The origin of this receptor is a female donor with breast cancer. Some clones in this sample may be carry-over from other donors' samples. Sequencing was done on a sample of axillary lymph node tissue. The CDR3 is CASSPVAYNSPLHF. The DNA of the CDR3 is TGTGCCAGCAGTCCCGTGGCCTATAATTCACCCCTCCACTTT.